The T cell receptor beta chain described here comes from a study of a mutant IDH1 vaccine in newly diagnosed glioma. V was clipped by 7 bases and J by 6 bases; unmatched bases: 6. The germline CDR1 and CDR2 sequences are SEHNR and FQNEAQ (reference sequence). This CDR3 has 13 amino acids. Details on this clone: Its antigen is currently unknown.

The protocol was immunoSEQ multiplex PCR, while the TCRdb copy is restricted to in-frame clones and leaves out a portion. The table shows 40,000 or so clones, with 84% occurring only once. Time point denoted: week 11, during vaccination. Every single dose of the vaccine, 300 ug of mutant IDH1 20-mer peptide, came with topical imiquimod. This sample comprised PBMCs, obtained from a glioma patient whose treatment included an IDH1 peptide vaccine. The clonotype comes from a man aged 40-55 years with glioma. V and J are TRBV7-9 and TRBJ2-1; 7 positions match TRBD2. CDR3 loop: CASILGGTNEQFF. The DNA for the CDR3 is TGTGCCAGCATCCTGGGAGGGACCAATGAGCAGTTCTTC.